The 29 T cell receptor beta chains below all came from one sample that was sequenced in a study of blood T cell repertoires in COVID-19. Method: immunoSEQ multiplex PCR; TCRdb's copy keeps in-frame clones and lacks some. The sample has about 130,000 clones, around nine tenths seen once. The sequenced material came from PBMCs or T cells enriched from blood (not recorded which). These receptors were obtained from a woman aged 45-60 years who had recovered from COVID-19.

The J gene is TRBJ1-6, the V gene TRBV6-5; no clear D gene. Trimming removed 5 bases from V and 9 bases from J, with 8 bases in between. The CDR3 length is 12 residues. In germline, CDR1 is MNHEY, CDR2 SVGAGI. CDR3: CASSTTGSPLHF. The CDR3 region has the DNA TGTGCCAGCAGTACCACCGGTTCACCCCTCCACTTT.

This clone was counted a single time. The chain links TRBV4-1 to TRBJ1-1; 12 nucleotides line up with TRBD1. The germline CDR1 and CDR2 sequences are MGHRA and YSYEKL. The CDR3 consists of 18 residues. J lost 6 bases, V lost 2 bases, and 13 bases had no gene match. CDR3 DNA sequence: TGCGCCAGCAGCCAACTTGGGACAGGGGGCAGTATTAGTTCTGAAGCTTTCTTT. Translated: CASSQLGTGGSISSEAFF.

V is TRBV7-2 and J is TRBJ1-2, with D hard to call. This CDR3 region has 15 residues. CDR1 and CDR2 (germline): SGHTA, FQGNSA. The V end lost 1 base, the J end lost 2 bases, and 11 bases lay between the germline ends. The CDR3 sequence is CASSLVADGNYGYTF. For the CDR3, the DNA is TGTGCCAGCAGCTTAGTAGCGGACGGCAACTATGGCTACACCTTC.

The chain has TRBV5-1 and TRBJ1-6; D gene uncertain. The CDR3 consists of 13 residues. Per germline, CDR1 SGHRS and CDR2 YFSETQ. V was trimmed by 1 base and J by 6 bases, leaving 5 bases between them. CDR3 loop: CASSLTANSPLHF. The CDR3 DNA reads as TGCGCCAGCAGCTTGACAGCTAATTCACCCCTCCACTTT.

The chain is built from TRBV7-9 and TRBJ1-1; TRBD1 agrees at 10 bases. Germline V gene data show CDR1 as SEHNR and CDR2 as FQNEAQ (reference sequence). V was clipped by 5 bases and J by 4 bases; unmatched bases: 7. This CDR3 contains 15 residues. The CDR3 region is CASSPDRGLVTEAFF. DNA of the CDR3: TGTGCCAGCAGCCCAGACAGGGGGCTTGTCACTGAAGCTTTCTTT. Based on the CDR3 plus reference TRBV7-9 and TRBJ1-1, the full variable domain is DTGVSQNPRHKITKRGQNVTFRCDPISEHNRLYWYRQTLGQGPEFLTYFQNEAQLEKSRLLSDRFSAERPKGSFSTLEIQRTEQGDSAMYLCASSPDRGLVTEAFFGQGTRLTVV.

The DNA for the CDR3 is TGCGCCAGCAGCCAAGACAGGGGTCACGGGGAGCTGTTTTTT. It codes for CASSQDRGHGELFF. This chain uses TRBV4-1 with TRBJ2-2; D is perhaps TRBD1 (6 bases). V was clipped by 0 bases and J by 7 bases, with 9 bases between them. The germline V gene has CDR1 MGHRA and CDR2 YSYEKL. CDR3 length: 14 amino acids.

The chain links TRBV4-2 to TRBJ2-4; possible D gene TRBD1, 5 bases. Germline V CDR1 and CDR2: LGHNA, YNFKEQ. The CDR3 is 13 amino acids. V was pared by 3 bases and J by 5 bases, with 8 bases between. Here the CDR3 DNA reads TGTGCCAGCAGCCAGGTGGGGCAAAACATTCAGTACTTC. Translation gives CASSQVGQNIQYF.

The chain employs TRBV18 and TRBJ1-4; the D is unclear. V lost 3 bases, J lost 6 bases, and 11 bases lay in between. Germline assignment: CDR1 KGHSH and CDR2 LQKENI. This CDR3 comprises 14 residues. The CDR3 DNA follows: TGTGCCAGCTCACCTGGCCTTCTCGATGAAAAACTGTTTTTT. Amino acids: CASSPGLLDEKLFF.

CDR3 sequence reads: CASSPSAGGSINYGYTF. CDR3 bases: TGTGCCAGCTCACCCTCGGCAGGGGGCTCAATTAACTATGGCTACACCTTC. The chain has TRBV18 and TRBJ1-2; TRBD1 matches at 8 bases. The CDR3 totals 17 residues. The V segment lost 3 bases and the J segment 1 base; nucleotides outside the gene matches: 10. Germline V gene data show CDR1 as KGHSH and CDR2 as LQKENI. Together with reference TRBV18 and TRBJ1-2, the CDR3 gives the full variable domain: NAGVMQNPRHLVRRRGQEARLRCSPMKGHSHVYWYRQLPEEGLKFMVYLQKENIIDESGMPKERFSAEFPKEGPSILRIQQVVRGDSAAYFCASSPSAGGSINYGYTFGSGTRLTVV.

The chain carries TRBV10-1 and TRBJ2-1; 7 positions agree with TRBD2. Looked up from germline, CDR1 is WNHNN and CDR2 is SYGVQD (reference sequence). With 7 bases clipped from V and 9 bases from J, the junction kept 15 bases outside the gene matches. CDR3 size: 15 residues. The DNA of the CDR3 is TGCGCCAGCACCTCTGGGGGGGTCCGGCCCGGTGAGCAGTTCTTC. Translation gives CASTSGGVRPGEQFF.

This sequence joins TRBV6-5 and TRBJ1-1; D is unclear. V was trimmed by 10 bases and J by 1 base, leaving 16 bases between them. From germline, CDR1 is MNHEY and CDR2 SVGAGI. The length of the CDR3 is 14 residues. CDR3 coding DNA: TGTGCCAATGAATGGTACGGGAAGAACACTGAAGCTTTCTTT. The encoded protein is CANEWYGKNTEAFF.

V and J are TRBV19 and TRBJ1-3; possible D gene TRBD1, 5 bases. CDR3 size: 17 residues. Germline V gene sequence: CDR1 LNHDA, CDR2 SQIVND (reference sequence). The V and J ends lost 7 bases and 0 bases respectively, with 19 bases between them. The CDR3 reads CASNVIGGAASGNTIYF. CDR3 sequence (DNA): TGTGCCAGTAACGTCATCGGAGGGGCAGCCTCTGGAAACACCATATATTTT.

The gene calls are TRBV29-1 and TRBJ1-2, with TRBD1 matching over 10 bases. Germline values: CDR1 SQVTM, CDR2 ANQGSEA. The trim removed 7 bases at V and 7 bases at J, leaving 9 bases unmatched. CDR3 length equals 13 residues. CDR3 loop: CSAASGTGVGYTF. Here the CDR3 DNA reads TGCAGCGCAGCCTCCGGGACAGGGGTTGGCTACACCTTC.

The sample holds one count of this clone. The rearrangement uses TRBV3-1 (or the pseudogene TRBV3-2) and TRBJ2-1, with 14 bases identical to TRBD2. CDR1 is LGHDT and CDR2 is YNNKEL in the germline V gene (reference sequence). V lost 5 bases and J lost 7; bases outside the gene matches: 7. The CDR3 totals 16 residues. The CDR3 is CASSAETSGGDNEQFF. CDR3 DNA sequence: TGTGCCAGCAGCGCCGAGACTAGCGGGGGGGATAATGAGCAGTTCTTC.

The gene calls are TRBV19 and TRBJ1-6, with D maybe TRBD1 (6 bases). CDR1 LNHDA and CDR2 SQIVND come from the germline V gene (reference sequence). V lost 6 bases and J 5 bases, leaving 11 bases between the germline ends. The CDR3 is made up of 14 amino acids. The CDR3 is CASRDGGNNSPLHF. The CDR3 DNA sequence: TGTGCCAGTAGAGATGGGGGCAATAATTCACCCCTCCACTTT.

This chain links TRBV27 with TRBJ2-1, with a possible D match to TRBD1 (6 bases). This CDR3 comprises 16 residues. In germline, CDR1 is MNHEY, CDR2 SMNVEV (reference sequence). V was pared by 2 bases and J by 4 bases, with 15 bases between. The CDR3 sequence is CASSLNLGTSYNEQFF. The CDR3 DNA is TGTGCCAGCAGTTTAAATCTGGGGACATCATACAATGAGCAGTTCTTC.

This clone was seen more than once but under ten times. This chain joins TRBV30 and TRBJ1-2, with 7 bases lining up with TRBD1. Germline lookup yields CDR1 GTSNPN and CDR2 SVGIG (reference sequence). J was trimmed by 4 bases and V by 0 bases; bases with no gene match: 8. The CDR3 runs 15 residues. This chain's CDR3 is CAWSVGLGQTYGYTF. CDR3 nucleotide sequence: TGTGCCTGGAGTGTCGGCTTGGGACAGACCTATGGCTACACCTTC.

This clone was seen more than once but under ten times. The chain has TRBV10-3 and TRBJ1-6; 8 positions agree with TRBD1. The CDR3 is made up of 14 amino acids. Germline values: CDR1 ENHRY, CDR2 SYGVKD. Trimming cost V 7 bases and J 5 bases; bases outside gene matches: 4. The CDR3 DNA reads as TGTGCCATCAACCCAGGGGGCGATAATTCACCCCTCCACTTT. It yields the protein CAINPGGDNSPLHF.

The chain couples TRBV12-3 or TRBV12-4 to TRBJ1-1; the D gene is possibly TRBD1 (5 bases). V was shortened by 7 bases and J by 3 bases, with 12 bases between the two germline ends. The CDR3 runs to 13 residues. The CDR3 bases are TGTGCCAGCACCCTCGGCAGGGACACTGAAGCTTTCTTT. Translation: CASTLGRDTEAFF.

The J gene is TRBJ2-7, the V gene TRBV6-5; TRBD2 matches 7 bases. Germline V lookup: CDR1 MNHEY, CDR2 SVGAGI. The CDR3 contains 15 residues. After removal of 6 bases from V and 2 bases from J, the junction contained 10 bases not matched to a gene. This CDR3 reads CASSREADRTYEQYF. The CDR3 DNA follows: TGTGCCAGCAGCCGGGAGGCAGATCGTACCTACGAGCAGTACTTC.

The chain has TRBV19 and TRBJ1-2, with TRBD1 matching over 9 bases. The V gene's germline CDR1 is LNHDA and CDR2 SQIVND (reference sequence). This CDR3 has 16 residues. V gave up 0 bases and J gave up 4 bases; unmatched junction bases: 6. CDR3 nucleotide sequence: TGTGCCAGTAGTATAGAAGGACAGGGGTCTGTCTATGGCTACACCTTC. As protein: CASSIEGQGSVYGYTF. Full variable domain (remainder filled in from reference TRBV19 and TRBJ1-2): DGGITQSPKYLFRKEGQNVTLSCEQNLNHDAMYWYRQDPGQGLRLIYYSQIVNDFQKGDIAEGYSVSREKKESFPLTVTSAQKNPTAFYLCASSIEGQGSVYGYTFGSGTRLTVV.

The chain links TRBV19 to TRBJ1-5; perhaps TRBD1 as D (5 bases). This CDR3 region has 12 residues. Trimming removed 6 bases at V and 6 bases at J, with 9 bases between. Germline loops: CDR1 LNHDA, CDR2 SQIVND (reference sequence). CDR3 coding DNA: TGTGCCAGTAGGGGGGGGAGTCAGCCCCAGCATTTT. Its protein product is CASRGGSQPQHF.

The rearrangement links TRBV27 to TRBJ1-5; D not certain. This CDR3 comprises 13 residues. V lost 5 bases and J 2 bases, leaving 7 bases between the germline ends. Germline CDR1 and CDR2: MNHEY and SMNVEV (reference sequence). CDR3 in amino acids: CASSRRGNQPQHF. The CDR3 DNA is TGTGCCAGCAGTAGGCGGGGCAATCAGCCCCAGCATTTT.

V usage is TRBV21-1 and J usage is TRBJ1-2; the DNA was not compared with TRBD1, the D call given in the table. TRBV21-1 is a pseudogene segment. The CDR3 is made up of 18 amino acids. CDR3 bases: TGTGCCATCACACCCAACTCAGGGACAGGGGGCTTTGGCTATGGCTACACCTTC. Translation gives CAITPNSGTGGFGYGYTF.

The V and J genes are TRBV3-1 (or the pseudogene TRBV3-2) and TRBJ2-3; maybe TRBD2 (6 bases). The length of the CDR3 is 17 residues. Germline V gene lookup returns CDR1 LGHDT and CDR2 YNNKEL (reference sequence). Trimming removed 3 bases from V and 8 bases from J, with 24 bases in between. CDR3: CASSHRRDSGRVGTQYF. The CDR3 DNA is TGTGCCAGCAGCCATCGACGGGACTCCGGGCGGGTTGGTACGCAGTATTTT.

The genes are TRBV11-2 and TRBJ1-2, with TRBD1 matching 9 bases. The CDR3 extends over 14 amino acids. Germline loops: CDR1 SGHAT, CDR2 FQNNGV. V lost 5 bases to trimming and J lost 7 bases; unmatched junction nucleotides: 8. The CDR3 DNA reads TGTGCCAGCAGCGCCCGGGACAGGGTGGTTGGCTACACCTTC. Encoded protein: CASSARDRVVGYTF.

The chain recombines TRBV15 with TRBJ1-6, with a possible D match to TRBD1 (5 bases). The germline V gene encodes CDR1 LNHNV and CDR2 YYDKDF (reference sequence). The length of the CDR3 is 17 residues. The V gene lost 0 bases and the J gene lost 8 bases, with 17 bases spanning the gap. The CDR3: CATSRDHLGETHSPLHF. CDR3 in DNA: TGTGCCACCAGCAGAGACCATCTAGGGGAAACACATTCACCCCTCCACTTT.

The chain employs TRBV14 and TRBJ2-1, with 9 bases identical to TRBD1. Unmatched junction bases numbered 13, after V lost 4 bases and J lost 0 bases. In germline, CDR1 is SGHDN, CDR2 FVKESK. The CDR3 contains 19 residues. The CDR3 sequence: CASSPGQGARLFSYNEQFF. DNA for the CDR3: TGTGCCAGCAGCCCGGGACAGGGAGCCCGACTTTTCTCCTACAATGAGCAGTTCTTC. The full variable domain, in which reference TRBV14 and TRBJ2-1 provide the parts outside the CDR3, is EAGVTQFPSHSVIEKGQTVTLRCDPISGHDNLYWYRRVMGKEIKFLLHFVKESKQDESGMPNNRFLAERTGGTYSTLKVQPAELEDSGVYFCASSPGQGARLFSYNEQFFGPGTRLTVL.

This clone was seen only once. V is TRBV27 and J is TRBJ2-3; TRBD2 might be the D (6 bases). V was pared by 7 bases and J by 2 bases, with 13 bases between. The germline gives CDR1 MNHEY, CDR2 SMNVEV (reference sequence). The CDR3 has 14 amino acids. The CDR3 region is CASTNAGTTDTQYF. The CDR3 DNA reads as TGTGCCAGCACTAATGCGGGGACCACAGATACGCAGTATTTT.